This T cell receptor beta chain is drawn from a study of T cells after posttransplantation cyclophosphamide. Study-wide results and limits: TRB overlap between skin or GI tissue T cells and blood was limited.

This clone was counted once. The antigen remains undetermined. Assay: immunoSEQ multiplex PCR; the TCRdb copy retains only in-frame clones and omits some. This table holds about 21,000 clones, 80% to 90% found once. Methotrexate plus calcineurin inhibitor accompanied controls' myeloablative marrow transplants; sampling was 1 year later. Germline V gene lookup returns CDR1 MNHEY and CDR2 SMNVEV (reference sequence). This CDR3 has 15 amino acids. The TCR originated in a female patient aged 30 to 45 who received an allogeneic stem cell transplant from an unrelated donor, was CMV-positive, and had acute and chronic GVHD. Some T cells here may be from the graft donor. The material sequenced was PBMCs, taken 362 days after allogeneic stem cell transplant with calcineurin inhibitor and methotrexate. This rearrangement joins TRBV27 to TRBJ2-5; maybe TRBD2 (6 bases). The better agreement between TRBJ2-7 and the DNA end casts doubt on the J call. The CDR3 sequence is CASSLTGTGDYEQYF. CDR3 coding DNA: TGTGCCAGCAGTCTTACCGGGACTGGAGACTACGAGCAGTACTTC.